Below are 4 T cell receptor beta chains sequenced from a single sample in a study of blood T cell repertoires in COVID-19. Only in-frame clones appear in the TCRdb table, and some are missing; sequencing was by immunoSEQ multiplex PCR. The repertoire consists of approximately 97,000 clones, with around 85% occurring once and the leading ten covering over 35%. Sequencing was done on a sample of peripheral blood. The receptors derive from an elderly man with acute or convalescent COVID-19.

The gene calls are TRBV6-6 and TRBJ1-4; D may be TRBD1 (5 bases). The CDR3 is made up of 14 amino acids. The V gene lost 6 bases and the J gene lost 3 bases, with 11 bases spanning the gap. Germline V gene sequence: CDR1 MNHNY, CDR2 SVGAGI (reference sequence). The CDR3 region has the DNA TGTGCCAGCAGAAGACAGCCACCTAATGAAAAACTGTTTTTT. Translating it yields CASRRQPPNEKLFF.

This chain joins TRBV7-6 and TRBJ2-1; the D is unclear. This CDR3 contains 18 residues. CDR1 is SGHVS and CDR2 is FNYEAQ in the germline V gene. The V gene lost 0 bases and the J gene lost 0 bases, with 15 bases spanning the gap. The CDR3 region has the DNA TGTGCCAGCAGCTTAGCTGGTGGTGGCGGATACTCCTACAATGAGCAGTTCTTC. It is translated as CASSLAGGGGYSYNEQFF.

This rearrangement joins TRBV30 to TRBJ1-6; D is unclear. The CDR3 spans 13 residues. CDR1 and CDR2 (germline): GTSNPN, SVGIG (reference sequence). V shed 1 base and J shed 7 bases, with 8 bases lying between them. In DNA, the CDR3 is TGTGCCTGGAGTGGGGCCAGAAATTCACCCCTCCACTTT. Its translation: CAWSGARNSPLHF.

The chain joins TRBV10-3 to TRBJ2-7; tentative D call: TRBD2 (6 bases). Per the germline V gene, CDR1 is ENHRY and CDR2 is SYGVKD. The V end lost 4 bases, the J end lost 1 base, and 11 bases lay between the germline ends. The CDR3 consists of 14 residues. CDR3 bases: TGTGCCATCAGTGTAACTAGCCAGTCCTACGAGCAGTACTTC. This sequence encodes CAISVTSQSYEQYF.